This T cell receptor (beta chain) was documented in a study of human T cells and chemical hapten exposure. In this sample, this clonotype turned up many times. Its antigen is unknown. In the library, unique molecular identifiers were attached to individual cDNA molecules. Via MiXCR, TCRdb re-called the RACE reads, giving one row per CDR3 protein. Of over 45,000 distinct CDR3 sequences listed, 9.3% are singletons. The germline CDR1 and CDR2 sequences are LNHNV and YYDKDF (reference sequence). The ends were cut back, 3 bases at V and 9 bases at J, with 12 bases in the middle. This CDR3 contains 13 residues. Study-level points and caveats: Alopecia affected the donors, so their immune response may differ from healthy people's.

The time point denotes: patch test 1, 2 weeks after DPC sensitization. Treatment specified: therapeutic diphenylcyclopropenone sensitization with weekly scalp DPC. Specimen: whole blood, collected in connection with sensitization to the hapten diphenylcyclopropenone (DPC). This TCR came from a middle-aged woman with alopecia areata. Some clones in this sample may be carry-over from other donors' samples. This chain joins TRBV15 and TRBJ1-3; D unclear. Here the CDR3 reads CATSRFRRGTIYF. The CDR3, as DNA: TGTGCCACCAGCAGGTTTAGACGAGGCACCATATATTTT.